A selection of T cell receptor beta chains follows, all from one sample in a study of siplizumab effects on memory and regulatory T cells. Profiling relied on immunoSEQ multiplex PCR, and the TCRdb table lists in-frame clones only, not all of them. The sample lists approximately 100,000 clones, 80% to 95% occurring once. The sequencing sample was made of non-Treg CD4+ T cells sorted from blood. The receptors come from a human donor in good health. CDR3s include the opening cysteine and the closing phenylalanine or tryptophan. The order of the fields is V gene, D gene, clone size, J gene, CDR3 DNA, CDR3 protein. D genes are given only for firm matches. A row's size may be missing; if present it is once, few, many or a size class.

>TRBV5-4|.|.|TRBJ2-2
TGTGCCAGCAGCGTACCAGGGGGAGGGTCCGGGGAGCTGTTTTTT
CASSVPGGGSGELFF
>TRBV19|.|.|TRBJ1-1
TGTGCCAGTAGTATTTACACAGGGAACACTGAAGCTTTCTTT
CASSIYTGNTEAFF
>TRBV19|.|.|TRBJ2-7
TGTGCCAGTAGTGCAAGCAGGTACGAGCAGTACTTC
CASSASRYEQYF
>TRBV7-9|.|.|TRBJ1-2
TGTGCCAGCAGCCTCGCCGGGATTTCCAACAACTATGGCTACACCTTC
CASSLAGISNNYGYTF
>TRBV6-6|TRBD2|.|TRBJ2-1
TGTGCCAGCAGTCTCGGACTAGCGGGAACATACAATGAGCAGTTCTTC
CASSLGLAGTYNEQFF
>TRBV5-1|.|.|TRBJ2-7
TGCGCCAGCAGCTTGGACGGAGACTACGAGCAGTACTTC
CASSLDGDYEQYF
>TRBV4-3|.|.|TRBJ1-1
TGCGCCAGCAGCCAGGGGGGGGGAAGGAACACTGAAGCTTTCTTT
CASSQGGGRNTEAFF
>TRBV30|.|.|TRBJ1-2
TGTGCCTGGAGTCCCGGCCAGCGGGACTACACCTTC
CAWSPGQRDYTF
>TRBV4-1|TRBD1|.|TRBJ1-1
TGCGCCAGCAGCCAGGAGGACAGGGTGAACACTGAAGCTTTCTTT
CASSQEDRVNTEAFF
>TRBV7-9|TRBD2|once|TRBJ2-3
TGTGCCAGCAGCATAACTAGCGGGAGCACAGATACGCAGTATTTT
CASSITSGSTDTQYF
>TRBV5-1|.|.|TRBJ1-2
TGCGCCAGCAGCTTGGATGGTCGAGGGGTTAACTATGGCTACACCTTC
CASSLDGRGVNYGYTF
>TRBV2|TRBD2|.|TRBJ2-7
TGTGCCAGCAGCCGGGAGGGCCGCTACGAGCAGTACTTC
CASSREGRYEQYF
>TRBV6-6|.|.|TRBJ2-7
TGTGCCAGCAGTTACCGGGACCACTCCTACGAGCAGTACTTC
CASSYRDHSYEQYF
>TRBV30|.|.|TRBJ1-2
TGTGCCTGGAATAACGGGGGTGGCGGCTACACCTTC
CAWNNGGGGYTF
>TRBV28|TRBD1|once|TRBJ1-5
TGTGCCAGCAGTTTACGGACAGGGATAGGGCAGCCCCAGCATTTT
CASSLRTGIGQPQHF
>TRBV11-3|TRBD1|.|TRBJ2-2
TGTGCCAGCACCCCCGGGACAGGGTCGTCCGGGGAGCTGTTTTTT
CASTPGTGSSGELFF
>TRBV11-3|.|.|TRBJ1-1
TGTGCCAGCAGCTCCCAGGGGTTAGGAGGAACTGAAGCTTTCTTT
CASSSQGLGGTEAFF
>TRBV27|.|.|TRBJ2-7
TGTGCCAGCAGTTCCCGGGGTGGGTACGAGCAGTACTTC
CASSSRGGYEQYF
>TRBV30|.|.|TRBJ1-6
TGTGCCTGGGGGAGACAGGTTAATTCACCCCTCCACTTT
CAWGRQVNSPLHF
>TRBV18|TRBD1|.|TRBJ2-7
TGTGCCAGCTCATCGGACAGGGCGAGCTCCTACGAGCAGTACTTC
CASSSDRASSYEQYF
>TRBV9|.|.|TRBJ1-2
TGTGCCAGCAGCCCTTTCCGAGTCACAACGGGAGACTATGGCTACACCTTC
CASSPFRVTTGDYGYTF
>TRBV2|TRBD1|.|TRBJ2-7
TGTGCCAGCAGCGTCAAGAACAGGGGGATATGGGAGCAGTACTTC
CASSVKNRGIWEQYF
>TRBV6-6|TRBD1|.|TRBJ2-7
TGTGCCAGCAGTTACGGACAGGGATCCTACGAGCAGTACTTC
CASSYGQGSYEQYF
>TRBV28|TRBD1|.|TRBJ1-3
TGTGCCAGCAGTTCCCAGCGACAGGGGAGAAACACCATATATTTT
CASSSQRQGRNTIYF
>TRBV5-1|TRBD2|.|TRBJ2-7
TGCGCCAGCAGCCGCGGGGGACTAGCGGGAGGGCCGTCCACCTACGAGCAGTACTTC
CASSRGGLAGGPSTYEQYF
>TRBV7-9|.|.|TRBJ1-4
TGTGCCAGCAGCTCCGTCCGGGGGGAAAAACTGTTTTTT
CASSSVRGEKLFF
>TRBV6-5|.|.|TRBJ2-3
TGTGCCAGCAGTTATTTCGGACGCACAGATACGCAGTATTTT
CASSYFGRTDTQYF
>TRBV6-6|.|.|TRBJ2-5
TGTGCCAGCAGTTACTCGAAAGGTTTTACGGAGACCCAGTACTTC
CASSYSKGFTETQYF
>TRBV11-1|.|.|TRBJ2-7
TGTGCCAGCAGCTTCGGGACTCAAGGGGGGTTTTACGAGCAGTACTTC
CASSFGTQGGFYEQYF
>TRBV20-1|.|.|TRBJ2-5
TGCAGTGCTGGGCCTCAAGAGACCCAGTACTTC
CSAGPQETQYF
>TRBV5-8|TRBD1|.|TRBJ2-7
TGTGCCAGCAGCCTTGACAGGGGGAGAGAGCAGTACTTC
CASSLDRGREQYF
>TRBV6-1|TRBD2|.|TRBJ2-3
TGTGCCAGCAAGGGACTAGCGGTCACAGATACGCAGTATTTT
CASKGLAVTDTQYF
>TRBV7-3|.|.|TRBJ2-5
TGTGCCAGCAGCTTAAGAGGCCTCCTGCAAGAGACCCAGTACTTC
CASSLRGLLQETQYF
>TRBV19|.|.|TRBJ1-3
TGTGCCAGTAAGCCAGAGGCTGGAAACACCATATATTTT
CASKPEAGNTIYF
>TRBV19|.|.|TRBJ1-4
TGTGCCAGTAGTCGTCCGGGGGCTATCGTCGAAAAACTGTTTTTT
CASSRPGAIVEKLFF